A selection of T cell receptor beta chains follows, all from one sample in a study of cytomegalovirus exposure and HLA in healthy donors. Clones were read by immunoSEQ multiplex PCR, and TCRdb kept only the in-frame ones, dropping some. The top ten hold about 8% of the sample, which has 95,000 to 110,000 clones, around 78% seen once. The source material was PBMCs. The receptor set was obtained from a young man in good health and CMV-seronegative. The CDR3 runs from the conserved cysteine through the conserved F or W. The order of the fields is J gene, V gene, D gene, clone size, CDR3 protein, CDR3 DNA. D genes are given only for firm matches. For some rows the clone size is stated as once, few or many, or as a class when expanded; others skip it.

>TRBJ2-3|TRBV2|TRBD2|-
CASSYFNTSGSRGDTQYF
TGTGCCAGCAGCTACTTCAATACTAGCGGATCACGAGGAGATACGCAGTATTTT
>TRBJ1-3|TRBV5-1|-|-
CASSRTVNSGNTIYF
TGCGCCAGCAGCCGGACTGTGAACTCTGGAAACACCATATATTTT
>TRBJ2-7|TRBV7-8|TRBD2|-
CASSGRTSPRGEQYF
TGTGCCAGCAGCGGCCGGACTAGCCCTCGAGGAGAGCAGTACTTC
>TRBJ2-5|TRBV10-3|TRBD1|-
CAIGGQGAGETQYF
TGTGCCATCGGGGGACAGGGGGCTGGAGAGACCCAGTACTTC
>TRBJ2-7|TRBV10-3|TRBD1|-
CAIGTGYYEQYF
TGTGCCATTGGGACAGGGTACTACGAGCAGTACTTC
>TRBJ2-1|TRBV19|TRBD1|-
CASSIEDRAYNEQFF
TGTGCCAGTAGTATTGAGGACAGGGCCTACAATGAGCAGTTCTTC
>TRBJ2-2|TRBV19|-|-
CASSMGRAAGTGELFF
TGTGCCAGTAGTATGGGAAGGGCAGCGGGCACCGGGGAGCTGTTTTTT
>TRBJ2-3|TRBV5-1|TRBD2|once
CATKGLAGTLGRADTQYF
TGCGCCACCAAGGGACTAGCGGGAACCCTAGGTAGGGCAGATACGCAGTATTTT
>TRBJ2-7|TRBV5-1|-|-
CASSLGLGLYEQYF
TGCGCCAGCAGCTTGGGCCTGGGACTCTACGAGCAGTACTTC
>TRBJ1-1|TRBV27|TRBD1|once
CASSLGVDRANTEAFF
TGTGCCAGCAGTTTAGGGGTGGACAGGGCGAACACTGAAGCTTTCTTT
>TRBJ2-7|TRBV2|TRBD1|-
CASSGQGHSYEQYF
TGTGCCAGCAGTGGACAGGGTCATTCCTACGAGCAGTACTTC
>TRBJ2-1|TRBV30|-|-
CAWSVNGARYNEQFF
TGTGCCTGGAGTGTCAATGGGGCCCGTTACAATGAGCAGTTCTTC
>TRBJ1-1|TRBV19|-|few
CASISRGSTPPEAFF
TGTGCCAGTATCTCCAGGGGCTCTACCCCACCTGAAGCTTTCTTT
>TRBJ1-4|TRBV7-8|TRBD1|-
CASSTGTGEKLFF
TGTGCCAGCAGCACCGGGACAGGGGAAAAACTGTTTTTT
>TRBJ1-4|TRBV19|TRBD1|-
CASIGTGTGDEKLFF
TGTGCCAGTATAGGAACCGGGACAGGGGATGAAAAACTGTTTTTT
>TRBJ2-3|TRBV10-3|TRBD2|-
CAISFSGGGTDTQYF
TGTGCCATCAGTTTTAGCGGGGGGGGCACAGATACGCAGTATTTT
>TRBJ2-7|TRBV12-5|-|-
CASGPRRTMTDYEQYF
TGTGCTAGTGGTCCCCGACGGACTATGACCGACTACGAGCAGTACTTC
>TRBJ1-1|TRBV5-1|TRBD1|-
CASSLGDRGRWNTEAFF
TGCGCCAGCAGCTTGGGCGACAGGGGGCGTTGGAACACTGAAGCTTTCTTT
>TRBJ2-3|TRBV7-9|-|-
CASSSIYSDTQYF
TGTGCCAGCAGCTCCATTTACTCAGATACGCAGTATTTT
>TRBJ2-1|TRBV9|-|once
CASSARPGVLAEQFF
TGTGCCAGCAGCGCCCGGCCCGGGGTTCTCGCGGAGCAGTTCTTC
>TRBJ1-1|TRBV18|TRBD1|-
CASSLDRGTEAFF
TGTGCCAGCTCCCTGGACAGGGGCACTGAAGCTTTCTTT
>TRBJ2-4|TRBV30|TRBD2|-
CAWSVGSGGLNIQYF
TGTGCCTGGAGTGTAGGTAGCGGGGGGTTAAACATTCAGTACTTC
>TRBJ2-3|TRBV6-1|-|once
CASSEARVDTQYF
TGTGCCAGCAGTGAAGCGCGGGTGGATACGCAGTATTTT
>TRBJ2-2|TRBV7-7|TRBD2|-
CASSYTSGLQTGELFF
TGTGCCAGCAGCTATACTAGCGGCCTACAAACCGGGGAGCTGTTTTTT
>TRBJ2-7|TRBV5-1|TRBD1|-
CASSLGTGVYEQYF
TGCGCCAGCAGTTTAGGGACAGGGGTCTACGAGCAGTACTTC
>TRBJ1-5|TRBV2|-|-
CASSATGFYSNQPQHF
TGTGCCAGCAGTGCCACGGGTTTTTATAGCAATCAGCCCCAGCATTTT
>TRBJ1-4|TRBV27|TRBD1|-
CASSPFRDSSNEKLFF
TGTGCCAGCAGTCCCTTCCGGGACAGCTCTAATGAAAAACTGTTTTTT
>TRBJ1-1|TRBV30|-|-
CAWSVQGEAFF
TGTGCCTGGAGTGTACAGGGAGAAGCTTTCTTT
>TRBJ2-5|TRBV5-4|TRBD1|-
CASSLQGGEETQYF
TGTGCCAGCAGCTTACAGGGGGGCGAAGAGACCCAGTACTTC
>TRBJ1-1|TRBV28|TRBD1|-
CASNDRGLDTEAFF
TGTGCCAGCAATGACAGGGGGCTCGATACTGAAGCTTTCTTT
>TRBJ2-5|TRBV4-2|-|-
CASSQDLEETQYF
TGTGCCAGCAGCCAAGATTTGGAGGAGACCCAGTACTTC
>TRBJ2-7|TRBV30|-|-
CAWAPSSAEQYF
TGTGCCTGGGCCCCCTCTAGCGCCGAGCAGTACTTC
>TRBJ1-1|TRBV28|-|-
CASSFPGSSAEAFF
TGTGCCAGCAGTTTCCCGGGGTCGTCCGCTGAAGCTTTCTTT
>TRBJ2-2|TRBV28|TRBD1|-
CASSWTGTRELFF
TGTGCCAGCAGTTGGACAGGGACAAGGGAGCTGTTTTTT
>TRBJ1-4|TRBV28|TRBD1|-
CASSPPGQGGEKLFF
TGTGCCAGCAGCCCACCGGGACAGGGAGGTGAAAAACTGTTTTTT
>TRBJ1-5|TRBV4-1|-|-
CASSQAGLNSNQPQHF
TGCGCCAGCAGCCAAGCCGGGTTGAATAGCAATCAGCCCCAGCATTTT
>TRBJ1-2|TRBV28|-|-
CATINGGVVGYTF
TGTGCCACAATAAACGGGGGTGTTGTTGGCTACACCTTC
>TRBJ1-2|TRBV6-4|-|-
CASSEGSRARGGYTF
TGTGCCAGCAGTGAAGGTTCGAGGGCGCGCGGTGGCTACACCTTC
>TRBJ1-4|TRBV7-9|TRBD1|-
CASSQPWGTGEEKLFF
TGTGCCAGCAGCCAACCTTGGGGGACAGGGGAGGAAAAACTGTTTTTT
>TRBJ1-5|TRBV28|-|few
CASSGQLNQPQHF
TGTGCCAGCAGCGGACAGCTGAATCAGCCCCAGCATTTT
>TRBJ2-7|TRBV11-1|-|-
CASSPPAGDRRAYEQYF
TGTGCCAGCAGCCCCCCCGCAGGGGATCGTAGAGCCTACGAGCAGTACTTC
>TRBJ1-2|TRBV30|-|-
CACTGQGSGYTF
TGTGCCTGTACCGGGCAGGGATCGGGCTACACCTTC
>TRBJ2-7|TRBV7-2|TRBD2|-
CASSLGSGGYYEQYF
TGTGCCAGCAGCTTAGGGAGCGGGGGCTACTACGAGCAGTACTTC
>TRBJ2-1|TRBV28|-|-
CASSLYPGAYNEQFF
TGTGCCAGCAGTTTGTACCCAGGGGCCTACAATGAGCAGTTCTTC
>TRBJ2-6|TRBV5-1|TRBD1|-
CASRTGGVSGANVLTF
TGCGCCAGCAGGACAGGGGGCGTCTCTGGGGCCAACGTCCTGACTTTC
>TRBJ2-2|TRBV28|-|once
CASSPQRISNTGELFF
TGTGCCAGCAGTCCGCAGCGGATTTCGAACACCGGGGAGCTGTTTTTT
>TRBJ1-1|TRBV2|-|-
CASSVRGSGTEAFF
TGTGCCAGCAGTGTAAGGGGCTCTGGAACTGAAGCTTTCTTT
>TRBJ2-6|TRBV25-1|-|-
CASSGFMGDGANVLTF
TGTGCCAGCAGTGGTTTTATGGGAGATGGGGCCAACGTCCTGACTTTC
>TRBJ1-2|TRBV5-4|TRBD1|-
CASSTPRTGTNYGYTF
TGTGCCAGCAGCACCCCTCGGACAGGCACTAACTATGGCTACACCTTC
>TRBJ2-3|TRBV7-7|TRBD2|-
CASSPGLAGIGDTQYF
TGTGCCAGCAGCCCTGGACTAGCGGGAATAGGGGATACGCAGTATTTT
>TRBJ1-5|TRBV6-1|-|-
CAITEMGGSNQPQHF
TGTGCCATCACGGAAATGGGGGGTAGCAATCAGCCCCAGCATTTT
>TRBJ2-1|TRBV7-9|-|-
CASSLTTESYNEQFF
TGTGCCAGCAGCTTAACCACAGAATCTTACAATGAGCAGTTCTTC
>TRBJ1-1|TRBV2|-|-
CASSLRAVQMNTEAFF
TGTGCCAGCAGTTTGCGGGCGGTTCAAATGAACACTGAAGCTTTCTTT
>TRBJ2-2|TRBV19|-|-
CASSPRYTNTGELFF
TGTGCCAGTAGTCCGAGATATACGAACACCGGGGAGCTGTTTTTT
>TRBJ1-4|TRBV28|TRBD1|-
CASSLGTGPPNEKLFF
TGTGCCAGCAGTTTAGGGACAGGGCCCCCTAATGAAAAACTGTTTTTT